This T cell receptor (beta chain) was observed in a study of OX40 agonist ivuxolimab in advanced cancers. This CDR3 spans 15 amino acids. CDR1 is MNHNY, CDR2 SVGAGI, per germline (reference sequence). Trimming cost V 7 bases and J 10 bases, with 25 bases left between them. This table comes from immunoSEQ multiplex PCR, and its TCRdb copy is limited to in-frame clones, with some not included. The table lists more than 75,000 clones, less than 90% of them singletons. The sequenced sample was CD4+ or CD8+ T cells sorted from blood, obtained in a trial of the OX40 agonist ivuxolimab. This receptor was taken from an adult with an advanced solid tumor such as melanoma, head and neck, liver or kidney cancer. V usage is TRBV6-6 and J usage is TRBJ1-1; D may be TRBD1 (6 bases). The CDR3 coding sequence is TGTGCCAGCATCCCCGGGGAAGGGGGGACGGGGAGAGCTTTCTTT. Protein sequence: CASIPGEGGTGRAFF.